This TCR beta chain was sequenced during a study of blood T cell repertoires in COVID-19 (dated by TCRdb to about 2020). Concerning the study at large: Collaborator samples came from the United States, Italy and Spain and covered acute and convalescent phases of COVID-19. The material from the prospective study consisted of cDNA or gDNA derived from T cells, B-cell-depleted T cells, or PBMCs. Deeply sampled blood TCRbeta repertoires from subjects exposed to, actively infected with, or recovered from COVID-19 were included in the dataset. The repertoires were released in a freely available public database meant as a resource for research on the immune response to SARS-CoV-2. Samples were obtained from the ongoing ImmuneRACE study (first 160 participants) and from about 1,300 subjects provided by 6 global collaborators. A de-identified subject ID, COVID-19 status, age in years and sex were almost always included in the sample metadata. Where available, HLA class I and class II types were taken from metadata supplied by the sample provider and were not determined by assay-based typing. Beyond this particular receptor, the publication reports: Clinical and demographic metadata were provided uncurated, with the amount varying by source and participant.

Whole blood was collected in K2EDTA tubes by collaborating institutions according to the institutions' own protocols. For TCRbeta analysis, collaborators shipped samples as frozen whole blood, isolated PBMCs, or DNA extracted from either of those sample types. TCRbeta CDR3 regions were amplified from genomic DNA by means of the immunoSEQ Assay, a bias-controlled multiplex PCR. Per the authors' processing: Nucleated cell counts per sample were estimated from amplification of reference gene primers within the assay. To quantify the absolute abundance of each unique TCRbeta CDR3 rearrangement, sequence reads were collapsed and filtered. For each sample, productive Simpson clonality was calculated as the square root of Simpson's diversity index across productive rearrangements. The clones in this table, taken by TCRdb from immuneACCESS, are in-frame only. Not every clone is retained; where verified, under half of the shortfall comes from an unresolved V gene, and the cause of the rest is unknown. The D gene and trimming were derived from the DNA, and the V and J assignments and clone size from that table. A total of more than 85,000 clones appear in this sample, approximately 84% of them only once. The top ten clonotypes cover around 4% of the sample.

As for this clone: Its antigen is currently not known. It has no much larger one-base neighbor in the sample; base qualities were not kept.

The germline V gene provides CDR1 KGHSH and CDR2 LQKENI. Clipping removes 4 bases from V and 6 bases from J, with 8 as the unmatched junction base count. Reading from cysteine to phenylalanine, the CDR3 counts 14 amino acids. The sequence is cut down to CDR3 DNA, 42 bases in frame from base 1. Sequencing input: peripheral blood. The sequence came from a human donor in a cohort sampled during active COVID-19. The rearrangement joined TRBV18 to TRBJ2-7, with 8 junctional bases fitting TRBD1. The nucleotide sequence is given as TGTGCCAGCTCACGAGCCGGGACAGGTGCCGAGCAGTACTTC. It codes for CASSRAGTGAEQYF.